The rows below give T cell receptor beta chains drawn from one sample of a study of Graves' ophthalmopathy and Graves' hyperthyroidism. Via MiXCR, TCRdb re-called the multiplex PCR reads, giving one row per CDR3 protein. The data hold a few hundred thousand distinct CDR3 sequences, with under 45% observed a single time. Sequencing was done on a sample of peripheral blood or thyroid tissue (not recorded which). Receptors originate from an adult man with Graves' hyperthyroidism. Each CDR3 is given with its conserved first and last residue. Each record gives: CDR3 DNA, CDR3 protein, clone size, D gene, J gene, V gene. D genes are given only for firm matches. The size field is filled for only some rows; it gives once, few, many or a size class.

CDR3nt: TGTGCCATCAGTGAGTCGAGGGCAGCTCCTTATGGCTACACCTTC; CDR3aa: CAISESRAAPYGYTF; abundance: -; d_gene: -; j_gene: TRBJ1-2; v_gene: TRBV10-3
CDR3nt: TGTGCCAGCAGTGGCGAAACAAGCTCCTACGAGCAGTACTTC; CDR3aa: CASSGETSSYEQYF; abundance: many; d_gene: -; j_gene: TRBJ2-7; v_gene: TRBV2
CDR3nt: TGTGCCAGCAATCGGTTATCTGGAAACACCATATATTTT; CDR3aa: CASNRLSGNTIYF; abundance: many; d_gene: -; j_gene: TRBJ1-3; v_gene: TRBV12-3/TRBV12-4
CDR3nt: TGTGCCAGCAGCCAAGGACAGATTCTAGCCAAAAACATTCAGTACTTC; CDR3aa: CASSQGQILAKNIQYF; abundance: -; d_gene: -; j_gene: TRBJ2-4; v_gene: TRBV12-3/TRBV12-4
CDR3nt: TGTGCCAGCATGGAGCTCGGGCAGGGTAACTACGAGCAGTACTTC; CDR3aa: CASMELGQGNYEQYF; abundance: -; d_gene: -; j_gene: TRBJ2-7; v_gene: TRBV27
CDR3nt: TGTGCCAGCAGTGAAGAGGGTAGCGGTGGAGAGACCCAGTACTTC; CDR3aa: CASSEEGSGGETQYF; abundance: few; d_gene: -; j_gene: TRBJ2-5; v_gene: TRBV25-1
CDR3nt: TGCGCCAGCAGCTTGGGGGCAGGGGTCAATGAGCAGTTCTTC; CDR3aa: CASSLGAGVNEQFF; abundance: -; d_gene: -; j_gene: TRBJ2-1; v_gene: TRBV5-1
CDR3nt: TGTGCCGGCAGTCAAACAGGAACCTACGAGCAGTACTTC; CDR3aa: CAGSQTGTYEQYF; abundance: -; d_gene: -; j_gene: TRBJ2-7; v_gene: TRBV7-9
CDR3nt: TGTGCCAGCAGCATAAAACAGATGAACACCGGGGAGCTGTTTTTT; CDR3aa: CASSIKQMNTGELFF; abundance: many; d_gene: -; j_gene: TRBJ2-2; v_gene: TRBV9
CDR3nt: TGTGCCAGCAGCTCCCAGTTGAACACCGGGGAGCTGTTTTTT; CDR3aa: CASSSQLNTGELFF; abundance: few; d_gene: -; j_gene: TRBJ2-2; v_gene: TRBV7-9
CDR3nt: TGTGCCTGTACGGGACAGCAGAACACTGAAGCTTTCTTT; CDR3aa: CACTGQQNTEAFF; abundance: few; d_gene: TRBD1; j_gene: TRBJ1-1; v_gene: TRBV30
CDR3nt: TGTGCCAGCAGCTTAGGGACAGGGGCCACAGATACGCAGTATTTT; CDR3aa: CASSLGTGATDTQYF; abundance: -; d_gene: TRBD1; j_gene: TRBJ2-3; v_gene: TRBV7-9
CDR3nt: TGCAGTGCTAGAGATCCGGGCCCCACTGAAGCTTTCTTT; CDR3aa: CSARDPGPTEAFF; abundance: -; d_gene: -; j_gene: TRBJ1-1; v_gene: TRBV20-1
CDR3nt: TGCAGCTTAATCGGAGAGACCCAGTACTTC; CDR3aa: CSLIGETQYF; abundance: -; d_gene: -; j_gene: TRBJ2-5; v_gene: TRBV29-1
CDR3nt: TGTGCCAGCAGTCTCCTTGACAGGCCGAATGAAGCTTTCTTT; CDR3aa: CASSLLDRPNEAFF; abundance: once; d_gene: -; j_gene: TRBJ1-1; v_gene: TRBV5-5